What follows are 27 T cell receptor beta chains derived from one specimen sequenced in a study of T-cell reconstitution after alpha-beta-depleted transplantation in children. Preparation of the TCRbeta library involved a method that used unique molecular identifiers. Each CDR3 protein is one row after TCRdb ran MiXCR on the PCR reads. The repertoire includes around 180,000 distinct CDR3 sequences, around 10% of them detected once, and less than 15% sits in the top ten. The sequencing here drew on PBMCs, taken before TCRalphabeta/CD19-depleted stem cell transplant. The receptor source for this set is a boy younger than 10 with acute myeloid leukemia, due to receive a stem cell transplant.

This clonotype has a handful of counts. The chain links TRBV29-1 to TRBJ1-1, with TRBD1 matching 7 bases. The germline V gene encodes CDR1 SQVTM and CDR2 ANQGSEA. The CDR3 has 16 amino acids. The V segment lost 0 bases and the J segment 3 bases; nucleotides outside the gene matches: 10. CDR3 amino acids: CSVEDTGVSGYTEAFF. As DNA, the CDR3 is TGCAGCGTTGAAGATACAGGGGTAAGCGGGTACACTGAAGCTTTCTTT.

As DNA, the CDR3 is TGCGCCAGCAGTCCCTTTAGCGGGGGGCGGACAGATACGCAGTATTTT. It translates to CASSPFSGGRTDTQYF. V and J are TRBV5-1 and TRBJ2-3, with TRBD2 matching 10 bases. The CDR3 length is 16 residues. The V gene's germline CDR1 is SGHRS and CDR2 YFSETQ. V lost 5 bases, J lost 3 bases, and 9 bases stayed unmatched.

This clonotype was seen many times. The CDR3 DNA sequence: TGCAGTGCTACTCCGGGACGGCATTCACCCCTCCACTTT. The encoded protein is CSATPGRHSPLHF. V is TRBV20-1 and J is TRBJ1-6; the D gene is possibly TRBD1 (5 bases). Germline V lookup: CDR1 DFQATT, CDR2 SNEGSKA (reference sequence). CDR3 length equals 13 residues. V gave up 4 bases and J gave up 8 bases, with 12 bases separating them.

This clonotype has a single count. This likely comes from a read error, as the CDR3 has no conserved phenylalanine or tryptophan at its end. The V gene is TRBV7-3, the J gene TRBJ1-1, with TRBD1 identical over 9 bases. J lost 4 bases, V lost 5 bases, and 11 bases had no gene match. The length of the CDR3 is 16 residues. CDR1 is SGHTA, CDR2 FQGTGA, per germline. Here the CDR3 reads CASSVKQGARGTEAFL. The CDR3 nucleotides read TGTGCCAGCAGCGTTAAACAGGGGGCTCGGGGCACTGAAGCTTTCTTA.

This clonotype was seen repeatedly, ten times or more. The chain links TRBV14 to TRBJ1-3; 8 nucleotides agree with TRBD1. Trimming at V came to 2 bases and at J to 0 bases, leaving 9 bases not matched to a gene. The CDR3 length is 18 residues. From germline, CDR1 is SGHDN and CDR2 FVKESK. The CDR3 sequence is CASSQSGQGGVSGNTIYF. CDR3 sequence (DNA): TGTGCCAGCAGCCAAAGTGGACAGGGAGGGGTCTCTGGAAACACCATATATTTT.

This clonotype was found many times. CDR3 nucleotides: TGCAGCCCGGGACAAGGCTCCTACGAGCAGTACTTC. It specifies CSPGQGSYEQYF. The chain is built from TRBV20-1 and TRBJ2-7; D is perhaps TRBD1 (6 bases). The CDR3 is 12 residues long. Germline V gene lookup returns CDR1 DFQATT and CDR2 SNEGSKA (reference sequence).

This clonotype came up many times. The chain joins TRBV28 to TRBJ2-3; possible D gene TRBD1, 6 bases. The germline CDR1 and CDR2 sequences are MDHEN and SYDVKM. V lost 5 bases and J lost 2, with 26 bases in between. The CDR3 is 19 residues long. CDR3 bases: TGTGCCAGCAGTCCAAGGGTAACTTGGACAGCGACGACCACAGATACGCAGTATTTT. It is translated as CASSPRVTWTATTTDTQYF.

The sample holds many counts of this clonotype. The gene calls are TRBV5-4 and TRBJ2-1; D not certain. CDR1 and CDR2 from the germline V gene are SGHNT and YYREEE (reference sequence). The CDR3 extends over 10 amino acids. Trimming took 5 bases from V and 7 from J, leaving 4 bases between them. The CDR3 DNA reads TGTGCCAGCAGAGCAAATGAGCAGTTCTTC. Protein product: CASRANEQFF.

Many counts were recorded for this clonotype. The chain uses TRBV10-3 and TRBJ2-6; D ambiguous. The CDR3 runs 18 residues. Looked up from germline, CDR1 is ENHRY and CDR2 is SYGVKD. The germline V and J ends were trimmed by 2 bases and 4 bases, with 18 bases remaining between them. Written as DNA, the CDR3 is TGTGCCATCAGTGAGGCCTCCGGTCTAGTAGCCGGGGCCAACGTCCTGACTTTC. This sequence encodes CAISEASGLVAGANVLTF.

About this clonotype itself: This may be a read error, as it is one base from a much larger clone. This chain connects TRBV4-2 to TRBJ2-1, with D unclear. The CDR3 sequence is 14 residues long. The V gene's germline CDR1 is LGHNA and CDR2 YNFKEQ. V was pared by 4 bases and J by 4 bases, with 11 bases between. In nucleotides, the CDR3 is TGTGCCAGCAGCCCAGAGAACTCATACAATGAGCAGTTCTTC. Its translation: CASSPENSYNEQFF.

This clonotype was observed at least ten times. The V call is TRBV12-3 or TRBV12-4, the J call TRBJ2-7, with D perhaps TRBD1 (6 bases). The CDR3 length is 14 residues. Trimming removed 2 bases at V and 5 bases at J, with 13 bases between. CDR3 in amino acids: CASSLFKGVHEQYF. The CDR3 DNA is TGTGCCAGCAGTTTATTTAAGGGGGTCCACGAGCAGTACTTC.

This clonotype occurred many times. J is TRBJ2-2 and V is TRBV12-3 or TRBV12-4; D unclear. The CDR3 runs to 15 residues. V shed 6 bases and J shed 7 bases, with 18 bases lying between them. The CDR3 region has the DNA TGTGCCAGCAGCCCTCTGGTTGGGGTTTTCGGGGAGCTGTTTTTT. This codes for CASSPLVGVFGELFF.

This clonotype was counted at least ten times. V is TRBV7-6 and J is TRBJ2-6; 9 nucleotides match TRBD1. Germline trimming cut 2 bases from V and 4 bases from J; bases unmatched to any gene: 6. Looked up from germline, CDR1 is SGHVS and CDR2 is FNYEAQ. This CDR3 spans 17 amino acids. CDR3 nucleotide sequence: TGTGCCAGCAGCTTAACCGGGACAGGGTCCGGGGCCAACGTCCTGACTTTC. It specifies CASSLTGTGSGANVLTF.

This clonotype was observed many times. V and J are TRBV5-1 and TRBJ2-3; TRBD1 matches at 9 bases. Trimming at V came to 4 bases and at J to 4 bases, leaving 7 bases not matched to a gene. Germline values: CDR1 SGHRS, CDR2 YFSETQ. This CDR3 contains 15 residues. The CDR3: CASSGGQGRPDTQYF. CDR3 nucleotide sequence: TGCGCCAGCAGCGGAGGACAGGGGCGTCCAGATACGCAGTATTTT.

The sample holds many counts of this clonotype. V usage is TRBV27 and J usage is TRBJ2-6; unclear D gene. The ends were cut back, 5 bases at V and 0 bases at J, with 11 bases in the middle. Germline V gives CDR1 MNHEY, CDR2 SMNVEV (reference sequence). The CDR3 length is 16 residues. CDR3 DNA sequence: TGTGCCAGCAGTGCGCCGGTTAGCTCTGGGGCCAACGTCCTGACTTTC. Amino acids: CASSAPVSSGANVLTF.

This clonotype was seen many times. The rearrangement links TRBV20-1 to TRBJ2-7; D is tentatively TRBD1 or TRBD2 (5 bases each). Germline V lookup: CDR1 DFQATT, CDR2 SNEGSKA (reference sequence). Deletions cut 1 base from V and 3 bases from J, with 25 bases between. This CDR3 is built from 18 residues. CDR3 sequence: CSARVSWETGQHIYEQYF. For the CDR3, the DNA is TGCAGTGCTAGAGTCTCCTGGGAAACGGGGCAACATATCTACGAGCAGTACTTC.

This clonotype was observed at least ten times. The chain recombines TRBV20-1 with TRBJ2-5, with D possibly called TRBD1 or TRBD2 (5 bases each). Germline loops: CDR1 DFQATT, CDR2 SNEGSKA (reference sequence). Trimming stripped 5 bases from V and 3 bases from J, with 13 bases between. The CDR3 runs 13 residues. This CDR3 is CSAYGTRKETQYF. Written as DNA, the CDR3 is TGCAGTGCTTACGGGACCCGGAAAGAGACCCAGTACTTC.

The genes are TRBV25-1 and TRBJ2-5, with a weak D call TRBD2 (6 bases). The CDR3 sequence is 13 residues long. V was clipped by 8 bases and J by 3 bases, with 13 bases between them. Germline V gene lookup returns CDR1 MGHDK and CDR2 SYGVNS. For the CDR3, the DNA is TGTGCCAGCGGGGACGGGGAGGAAGAGACCCAGTACTTC. Amino acids: CASGDGEEETQYF.

This clonotype was seen a single time. The chain uses TRBV5-6 and TRBJ2-7; D is perhaps TRBD1 (6 bases). V lost 5 bases, J lost 2 bases, and 17 bases lay in between. The germline CDR1 and CDR2 sequences are SGHDT and YYEEEE. This CDR3 region has 15 residues. CDR3 DNA sequence: TGTGCCAGCAGTATTGGTCAGGGGCCTACCTACGAGCAGTACGTC. Its protein product is CASSIGQGPTYEQYV.

The sample holds many counts of this clonotype. This chain connects TRBV5-1 to TRBJ2-5; the match to TRBD2 covers 10 bases. The CDR3 sequence is 16 residues long. The trim removed 1 base at V and 5 bases at J, leaving 8 bases unmatched. CDR1 and CDR2 (germline): SGHRS, YFSETQ. In DNA, the CDR3 is TGCGCCAGCAGCTTGAGCGGGAGGGCCGGTTTTGAGACCCAGTACTTC. Protein sequence: CASSLSGRAGFETQYF.

There are a few counts of this clonotype. The chain links TRBV20-1 to TRBJ2-5; 9 nucleotides align to TRBD1. V was pared by 6 bases and J by 4 bases, with 9 bases of the junction left unmatched. The CDR3 length is 14 residues. Per germline, CDR1 DFQATT and CDR2 SNEGSKA (reference sequence). In DNA, the CDR3 is TGCAGTGCGGGACAGGGCCTGGGCCGAGAGACCCAGTACTTC. Amino acids: CSAGQGLGRETQYF.

This clonotype was seen ten or more times. The genes are TRBV5-1 and TRBJ1-1, with a tentative D call TRBD1 (6 bases). The CDR3 consists of 16 residues. Trimming removed 0 bases at V and 3 bases at J, with 15 bases between. Germline assignment: CDR1 SGHRS and CDR2 YFSETQ. Here the CDR3 DNA reads TGCGCCAGCAGCTTGGTAGTTTCAGGGGAAGACACTGAAGCTTTCTTT. Residues: CASSLVVSGEDTEAFF.

This clonotype was picked up many times. The chain is built from TRBV4-1 and TRBJ1-4; the D gene is possibly TRBD1 (6 bases). The V end was cut by 0 bases, the J end by 0 bases, with 8 bases between. The CDR3 is made up of 16 amino acids. CDR1 and CDR2 from the germline V gene are MGHRA and YSYEKL. CDR3 coding DNA: TGCGCCAGCAGCCAAGATTCAGGGGCAACTAATGAAAAACTGTTTTTT. Amino acids: CASSQDSGATNEKLFF.

At least ten counts were recorded for this clonotype. This chain uses TRBV2 with TRBJ2-1; D is unclear. Per germline, CDR1 SNHLY and CDR2 FYNNEI. The CDR3 spans 10 residues. Between the trimmed V and J ends, which lost 4 bases and 8 bases, there was a span of 3 bases. The CDR3 DNA reads as TGTGCCAGCAGTGTCGATGAGCAGTTCTTC. Protein: CASSVDEQFF.

This clonotype was detected many times. The chain is built from TRBV4-1 and TRBJ1-2; D ambiguous. Germline CDR1 is MGHRA and CDR2 is YSYEKL. The CDR3 consists of 15 residues. V was shortened by 0 bases and J by 0 bases, with 8 bases between the two germline ends. The CDR3 region has the DNA TGCGCCAGCAGCCAAGAGCGGGGAGCTAACTATGGCTACACCTTC. Encoded protein: CASSQERGANYGYTF.

This clonotype has at least ten counts. The chain links TRBV20-1 to TRBJ2-3, with 8 positions matching TRBD2. From germline, CDR1 is DFQATT and CDR2 SNEGSKA (reference sequence). The CDR3 consists of 12 residues. V shed 5 bases, J shed 5 bases, and the junction held 3 bases outside the gene matches. DNA for the CDR3: TGCAGTGCTCCACGGGGGGGAGATACGCAGTATTTT. This sequence encodes CSAPRGGDTQYF.

This clonotype has at least ten counts. This sequence joins TRBV12-3 or TRBV12-4 and TRBJ1-3; TRBD1 might be the D (5 bases). V was shortened by 5 bases and J by 4 bases, with 15 bases between the two germline ends. CDR3 length equals 15 residues. The CDR3 bases are TGTGCCAGCAGTAAGAGGGGCGCGATGGGAAACACCATATATTTT. Its translation: CASSKRGAMGNTIYF.